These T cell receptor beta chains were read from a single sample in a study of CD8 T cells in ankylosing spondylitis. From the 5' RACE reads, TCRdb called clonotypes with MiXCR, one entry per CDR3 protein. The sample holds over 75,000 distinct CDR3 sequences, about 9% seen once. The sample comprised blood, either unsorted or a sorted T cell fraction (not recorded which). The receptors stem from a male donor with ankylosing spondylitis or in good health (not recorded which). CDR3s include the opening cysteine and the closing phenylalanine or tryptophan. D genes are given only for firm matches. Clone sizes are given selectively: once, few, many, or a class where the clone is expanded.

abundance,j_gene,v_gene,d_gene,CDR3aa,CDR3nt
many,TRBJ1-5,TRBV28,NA,CATLPLNQPQHF,TGTGCCACCCTCCCACTCAATCAGCCCCAGCATTTT
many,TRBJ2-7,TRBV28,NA,CASSLSRDTLPGYEQYF,TGTGCCAGCAGTTTATCTCGCGACACCCTGCCAGGCTACGAGCAGTACTTC
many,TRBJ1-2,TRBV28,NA,CASSGDSYGYTF,TGTGCCAGCAGTGGCGACAGTTATGGCTACACCTTC
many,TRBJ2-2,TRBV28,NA,CASRPGAGELFF,TGTGCCAGCAGGCCAGGGGCCGGGGAGCTGTTTTTT
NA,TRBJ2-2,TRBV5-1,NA,CASSLGGQNTGELFF,TGCGCCAGCAGCTTGGGGGGCCAGAACACCGGGGAGCTGTTTTTT
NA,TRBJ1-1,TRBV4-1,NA,CASSQPVRGTGATEAFF,TGCGCCAGCAGCCAACCGGTCCGGGGTACCGGGGCCACTGAAGCTTTCTTT
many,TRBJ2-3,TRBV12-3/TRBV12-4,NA,CASSAVAGTPRDPDTQYF,TGTGCCAGCTCCGCGGTTGCGGGGACTCCCAGAGACCCAGATACGCAGTATTTT
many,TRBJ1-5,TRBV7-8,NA,CASSLSGGQPQHF,TGTGCCAGCAGCTTAAGTGGGGGTCAGCCCCAGCATTTT
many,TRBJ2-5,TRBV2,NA,CASSVGRETQYF,TGTGCCAGCAGTGTAGGGAGAGAGACCCAGTACTTC
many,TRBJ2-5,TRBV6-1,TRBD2,CASNPYATGGWETQYF,TGTGCCAGCAACCCCTACGCCACGGGGGGGTGGGAGACCCAGTACTTC
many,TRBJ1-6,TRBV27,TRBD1,CASSLWTGHSPLHF,TGTGCCAGCAGTTTATGGACAGGCCATTCACCCCTCCACTTT
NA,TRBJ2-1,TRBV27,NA,CASSLKGSSYNEQFF,TGTGCCAGCAGTTTAAAGGGGAGCTCCTACAATGAGCAGTTCTTC
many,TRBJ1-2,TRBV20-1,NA,CSARDRDSEYYGYTF,TGCAGTGCTAGAGACCGGGACTCGGAATACTATGGCTACACCTTC
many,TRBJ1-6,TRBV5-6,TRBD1,CASSLGQGNNSPLHF,TGTGCCAGCAGCTTGGGACAGGGAAATAATTCACCCCTCCACTTT
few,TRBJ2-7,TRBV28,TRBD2,CASSYHPPGGTYEQYF,TGTGCCAGCAGTTACCACCCCCCGGGGGGGACTTACGAGCAGTACTTC
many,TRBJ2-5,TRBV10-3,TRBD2,CAISESLAGSKETQYF,TGTGCCATCAGTGAGTCGCTAGCGGGGTCCAAAGAGACCCAGTACTTC
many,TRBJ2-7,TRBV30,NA,CAWSGDWMGSYEQYF,TGTGCCTGGAGTGGGGACTGGATGGGCTCCTACGAGCAGTACTTC
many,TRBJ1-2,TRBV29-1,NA,CSVAPGGREVGGYTF,TGCAGCGTTGCCCCCGGGGGGCGCGAGGTGGGCGGCTACACCTTC
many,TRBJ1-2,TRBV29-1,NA,CSALITINYGYTF,TGCAGCGCTTTGATTACGATTAACTATGGCTACACCTTC
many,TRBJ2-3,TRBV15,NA,CATSRGDGFTDTQYF,TGTGCCACCAGCAGAGGGGACGGATTCACAGATACGCAGTATTTT
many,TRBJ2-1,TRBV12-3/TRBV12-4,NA,CASTTRAGENEQFF,TGTGCCAGCACCACGCGGGCTGGAGAGAATGAGCAGTTCTTC
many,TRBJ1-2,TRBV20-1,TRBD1,CSAREVGRTGSWGGYTF,TGCAGTGCTAGAGAGGTGGGGAGGACAGGAAGTTGGGGTGGCTACACCTTC
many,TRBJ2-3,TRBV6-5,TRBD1,CASSSGTGGSDTQYF,TGTGCCAGCAGTTCCGGGACAGGGGGCTCAGATACGCAGTATTTT
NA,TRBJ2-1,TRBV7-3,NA,CTSSLTRNNEQFF,TGTACCAGCAGCTTAACCAGAAACAATGAGCAGTTCTTC
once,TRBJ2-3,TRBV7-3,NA,CASSPQSEDTQYF,TGTGCCAGCAGCCCGCAATCGGAAGATACGCAGTATTTT
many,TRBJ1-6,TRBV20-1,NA,CSARRPGTPDNSPLHF,TGCAGTGCTAGACGCCCAGGGACCCCTGATAATTCACCCCTCCACTTT
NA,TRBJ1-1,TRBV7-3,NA,CASSEQGQANTEAFF,TGTGCCAGCAGCGAACAGGGTCAAGCGAACACTGAAGCTTTCTTT
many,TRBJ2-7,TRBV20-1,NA,CSVAGLSSYEQYF,TGCAGTGTCGCGGGTCTTAGCTCCTACGAGCAGTACTTC
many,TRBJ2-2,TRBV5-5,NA,CAAQRGMVTGELFF,TGTGCCGCCCAGAGGGGCATGGTCACCGGGGAGCTGTTTTTT
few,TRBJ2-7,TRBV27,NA,CASSPTGNGDEQYF,TGTGCCAGCAGCCCCACAGGGAATGGAGACGAGCAGTACTTC
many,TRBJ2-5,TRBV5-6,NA,CASSLLAPETQYF,TGTGCCAGCAGCTTGCTAGCGCCGGAGACCCAGTACTTC
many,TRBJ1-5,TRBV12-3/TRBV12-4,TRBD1,CASTRQGAYQPQHF,TGTGCCAGCACTCGACAGGGGGCTTATCAGCCCCAGCATTTT
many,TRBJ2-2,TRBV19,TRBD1,CASSTDRGSTGELFF,TGTGCCAGTAGTACCGACAGGGGGAGCACCGGGGAGCTGTTTTTT
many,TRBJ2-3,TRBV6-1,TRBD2,CASSERTSTPTDTQYF,TGTGCCAGCAGTGAACGGACTAGCACCCCCACAGATACGCAGTATTTT
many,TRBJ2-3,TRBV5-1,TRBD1,CASSLEGGPDTQYF,TGCGCCAGCAGCTTGGAAGGGGGCCCAGATACGCAGTATTTT
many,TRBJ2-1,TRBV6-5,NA,CASSYSGRGRYNEQFF,TGTGCCAGCAGTTACAGTGGGCGGGGACGCTACAATGAGCAGTTCTTC
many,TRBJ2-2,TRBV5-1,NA,CASSLGGTGELFF,TGTGCCAGCAGTCTGGGGGGCACCGGGGAGCTGTTTTTT
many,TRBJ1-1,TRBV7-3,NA,CASSRRADTEAFF,TGTGCCAGCAGCCGCAGGGCGGACACTGAAGCTTTCTTT
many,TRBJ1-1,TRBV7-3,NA,CASSLYPNTEAFF,TGTGCCAGCAGCTTATACCCTAACACTGAAGCTTTCTTT
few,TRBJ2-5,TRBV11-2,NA,CASSQGRGETQYF,TGTGCCAGCAGCCAGGGACGGGGAGAGACCCAGTACTTC
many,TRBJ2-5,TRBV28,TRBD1,CASKVAGTGSRETQYF,TGTGCCAGCAAGGTCGCCGGGACAGGGAGTCGAGAGACCCAGTACTTC
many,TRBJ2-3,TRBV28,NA,CASPIETGYTQYF,TGTGCCAGCCCCATTGAAACGGGATATACGCAGTATTTT
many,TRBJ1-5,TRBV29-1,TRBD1,CSVKTGNQPQHF,TGCAGCGTGAAGACAGGGAATCAGCCCCAGCATTTT
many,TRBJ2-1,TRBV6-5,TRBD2,CASSYLAGGYNEQFF,TGTGCCAGCAGTTATCTAGCGGGGGGCTACAATGAGCAGTTCTTC